These T cell receptor beta chains were read from a single sample in a study of blood T cell repertoires in COVID-19. The repertoire was sequenced with immunoSEQ multiplex PCR; TCRdb's copy has only in-frame clones and lacks some. The data show roughly 150,000 clones, around 82% seen once. The material sequenced was PBMCs or T cells enriched from blood (not recorded which). The receptors derive from a man in his fifties or sixties in a cohort exposed to, infected with or recovered from COVID-19 (not recorded which). Each CDR3 is given with its conserved first and last residue. The D gene is left open where the match is weak.

J gene: TRBJ2-3; V gene: TRBV6-5; D gene: .; CDR3 protein: CASRVGQTSTDTQYF; CDR3 DNA: TGTGCCAGCAGAGTCGGACAGACTAGCACAGATACGCAGTATTTT
J gene: TRBJ2-3; V gene: TRBV11-3; D gene: TRBD2; CDR3 protein: CASSLDPLLAMGSTDTQYF; CDR3 DNA: TGTGCCAGCAGCTTAGATCCCCTACTAGCGATGGGAAGCACAGATACGCAGTATTTT
J gene: TRBJ2-3; V gene: TRBV5-4; D gene: .; CDR3 protein: CASSFRGSTDTQYF; CDR3 DNA: TGTGCCAGCAGCTTCCGGGGGAGCACAGATACGCAGTATTTT
J gene: TRBJ1-5; V gene: TRBV27; D gene: TRBD1; CDR3 protein: CASSSGQGGPQHF; CDR3 DNA: TGTGCCAGCAGTTCGGGACAGGGAGGGCCCCAGCATTTT
J gene: TRBJ1-2; V gene: TRBV29-1; D gene: .; CDR3 protein: CSVPLDRRTNGYTF; CDR3 DNA: TGCAGCGTTCCTCTCGACAGGCGAACCAATGGCTACACCTTC
J gene: TRBJ2-3; V gene: TRBV9; D gene: .; CDR3 protein: CASSVEASIDTQYF; CDR3 DNA: TGTGCCAGCAGCGTAGAGGCTAGCATAGATACGCAGTATTTT
J gene: TRBJ2-7; V gene: TRBV29-1; D gene: TRBD1; CDR3 protein: CSVEDMGQGSYEQYF; CDR3 DNA: TGCAGCGTTGAAGATATGGGACAGGGGTCATACGAGCAGTACTTC
J gene: TRBJ1-6; V gene: TRBV30; D gene: TRBD1; CDR3 protein: CAWTRGQHYSPLHF; CDR3 DNA: TGTGCCTGGACCCGGGGACAGCATTATTCACCCCTCCACTTT
J gene: TRBJ2-7; V gene: TRBV18; D gene: TRBD2; CDR3 protein: CASSPSGLGAHEQYF; CDR3 DNA: TGTGCCAGCTCACCGAGCGGACTAGGAGCCCACGAGCAGTACTTC
J gene: TRBJ1-6; V gene: TRBV19; D gene: TRBD1; CDR3 protein: CASRHRDRGYSPLHF; CDR3 DNA: TGTGCCAGTAGGCACCGGGACAGGGGTTATTCACCCCTCCACTTT
J gene: TRBJ2-3; V gene: TRBV3-1/TRBV3-2; D gene: .; CDR3 protein: CASSPGGPDTQYF; CDR3 DNA: TGTGCCAGCAGCCCGGGGGGCCCAGATACGCAGTATTTT
J gene: TRBJ1-6; V gene: TRBV28; D gene: TRBD1; CDR3 protein: CASSPRQGLYNSPLHF; CDR3 DNA: TGTGCCAGCAGCCCCAGACAGGGCCTCTATAATTCACCCCTCCACTTT
J gene: TRBJ2-1; V gene: TRBV11-2; D gene: TRBD2; CDR3 protein: CASSPPAGGLNEQFF; CDR3 DNA: TGTGCCAGCAGCCCCCCAGCGGGGGGCCTCAATGAGCAGTTCTTC
J gene: TRBJ2-3; V gene: TRBV28; D gene: TRBD2; CDR3 protein: CASSFLRENTDTQYF; CDR3 DNA: TGTGCCAGCAGTTTCTTGCGGGAGAACACAGATACGCAGTATTTT
J gene: TRBJ1-1; V gene: TRBV28; D gene: TRBD1; CDR3 protein: CASSFSQGGKAEAFF; CDR3 DNA: TGTGCCAGCAGTTTCAGCCAGGGGGGTAAAGCTGAAGCTTTCTTT
J gene: TRBJ2-2; V gene: TRBV7-3; D gene: TRBD2; CDR3 protein: CASSNPGLAENTGELFF; CDR3 DNA: TGTGCCAGCAGCAACCCGGGACTAGCGGAGAACACCGGGGAGCTGTTTTTT
J gene: TRBJ2-3; V gene: TRBV10-3; D gene: .; CDR3 protein: CAISESVARPDTQYF; CDR3 DNA: TGTGCCATCAGTGAGTCGGTAGCACGTCCAGATACGCAGTATTTT
J gene: TRBJ2-7; V gene: TRBV7-2; D gene: TRBD2; CDR3 protein: CASSLAGLAGSYYEQYF; CDR3 DNA: TGTGCCAGCAGCCTCGCTGGGCTAGCGGGGTCCTACTACGAGCAGTACTTC
J gene: TRBJ2-6; V gene: TRBV24-1; D gene: TRBD1; CDR3 protein: CATGGQGSSGANVLTF; CDR3 DNA: TGTGCCACCGGGGGACAGGGAAGTTCTGGGGCCAACGTCCTGACTTTC
J gene: TRBJ2-5; V gene: TRBV6-1; D gene: .; CDR3 protein: CASSEERGTHGRETQYF; CDR3 DNA: TGTGCCAGCAGTGAAGAACGGGGGACCCACGGGCGGGAGACCCAGTACTTC
J gene: TRBJ1-2; V gene: TRBV5-5; D gene: TRBD1; CDR3 protein: CASSTDRVNYGYTF; CDR3 DNA: TGTGCCAGCAGCACGGACAGGGTGAACTATGGCTACACCTTC
J gene: TRBJ2-7; V gene: TRBV5-6; D gene: TRBD2; CDR3 protein: CASSNTWGLAAYEQYF; CDR3 DNA: TGTGCCAGCAGCAACACCTGGGGACTAGCGGCCTACGAGCAGTACTTC